This T cell receptor (beta chain) was sequenced for a study of T cell responses to AZD1222 COVID-19 vaccine. Regarding this clone: Its target is not known.

Study-wide results and caveats: Increased Spike-specific TCR breadth and depth were observed after two AZD1222 doses. Sampling that yielded the repertoires occurred only after the peak T cell response.

V was cut by 3 bases and J by 1 base, with 13 bases left in between. The CDR3 has 15 amino acids. The germline V gene has CDR1 SGHNT and CDR2 YYREEE (reference sequence). Data came from immunoSEQ multiplex PCR; TCRdb stores just in-frame clones and leaves some out. The sample shows 200,000 or so clones, around 92% of them seen only once. V is TRBV5-4 and J is TRBJ1-1; no clear D. Sequenced here: peripheral blood, sampled on day 0 of AZD1222 vaccination. This clonotype originated in an adult in good health. This CDR3 is CASSSAGWGNTEAFF. Written as DNA, the CDR3 is TGTGCCAGCAGCTCGGCGGGGTGGGGGAACACTGAAGCTTTCTTT.